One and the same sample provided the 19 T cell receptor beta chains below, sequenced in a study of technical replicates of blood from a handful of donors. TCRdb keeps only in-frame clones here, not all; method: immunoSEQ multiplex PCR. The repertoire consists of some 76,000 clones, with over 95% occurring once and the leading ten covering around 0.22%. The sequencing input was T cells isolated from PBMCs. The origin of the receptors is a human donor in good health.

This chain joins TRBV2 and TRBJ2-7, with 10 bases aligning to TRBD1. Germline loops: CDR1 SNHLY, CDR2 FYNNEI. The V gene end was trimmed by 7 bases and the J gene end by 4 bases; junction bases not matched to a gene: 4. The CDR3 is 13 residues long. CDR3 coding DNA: TGTGCCAGCACGGACAGGGGGGTGTACGAGCAGTACTTC. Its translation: CASTDRGVYEQYF.

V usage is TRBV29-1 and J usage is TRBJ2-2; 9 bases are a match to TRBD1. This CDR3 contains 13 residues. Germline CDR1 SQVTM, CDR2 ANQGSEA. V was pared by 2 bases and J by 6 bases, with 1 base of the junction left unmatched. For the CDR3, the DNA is TGCAGCGTTGAAAGGACAGGGGCCGGGGAGCTGTTTTTT. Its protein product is CSVERTGAGELFF.

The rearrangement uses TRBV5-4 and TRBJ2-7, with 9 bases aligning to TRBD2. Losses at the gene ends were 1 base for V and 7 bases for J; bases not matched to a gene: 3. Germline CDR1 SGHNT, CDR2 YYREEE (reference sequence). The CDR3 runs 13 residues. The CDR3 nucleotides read TGTGCCAGCAGCTTGAGGCGGGAGGGAGAGCAGTACTTC. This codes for CASSLRREGEQYF.

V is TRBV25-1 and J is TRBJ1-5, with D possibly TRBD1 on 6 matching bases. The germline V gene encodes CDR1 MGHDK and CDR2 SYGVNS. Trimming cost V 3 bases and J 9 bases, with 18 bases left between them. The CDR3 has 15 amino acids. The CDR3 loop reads CASSDSQGLARPQHF. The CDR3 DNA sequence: TGTGCCAGCAGTGATTCGCAGGGGCTAGCAAGGCCCCAGCATTTT.

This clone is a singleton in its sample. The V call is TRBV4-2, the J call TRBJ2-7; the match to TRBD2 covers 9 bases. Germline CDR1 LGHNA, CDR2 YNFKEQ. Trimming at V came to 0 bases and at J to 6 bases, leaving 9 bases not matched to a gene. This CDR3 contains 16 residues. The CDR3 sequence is CASSQDYWASGTEQYF. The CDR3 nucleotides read TGTGCCAGCAGCCAAGATTATTGGGCTAGCGGGACCGAGCAGTACTTC.

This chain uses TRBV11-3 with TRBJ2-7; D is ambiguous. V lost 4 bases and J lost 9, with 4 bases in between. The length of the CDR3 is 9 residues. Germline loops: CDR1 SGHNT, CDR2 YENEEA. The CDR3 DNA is TGTGCCAGCAGCTCCATGCAGTACTTC. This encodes CASSSMQYF.

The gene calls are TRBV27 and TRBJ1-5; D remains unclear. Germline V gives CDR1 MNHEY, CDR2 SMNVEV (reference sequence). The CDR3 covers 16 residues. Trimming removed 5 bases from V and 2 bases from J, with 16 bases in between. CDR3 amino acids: CASSPTEGVGNQPQHF. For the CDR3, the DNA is TGTGCCAGCAGTCCCACGGAGGGTGTGGGCAATCAGCCCCAGCATTTT.

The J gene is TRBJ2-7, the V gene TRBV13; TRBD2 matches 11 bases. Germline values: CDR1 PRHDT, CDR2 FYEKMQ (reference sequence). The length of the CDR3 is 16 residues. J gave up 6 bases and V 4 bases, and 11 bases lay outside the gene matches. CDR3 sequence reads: CASSSPLAGVGGEQYF. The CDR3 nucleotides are TGTGCCAGCAGCTCGCCACTAGCGGGAGTGGGGGGCGAGCAGTACTTC.

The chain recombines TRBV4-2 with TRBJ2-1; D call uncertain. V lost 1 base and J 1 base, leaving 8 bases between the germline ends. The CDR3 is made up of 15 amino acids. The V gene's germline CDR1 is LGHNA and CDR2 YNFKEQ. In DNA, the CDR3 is TGTGCCAGCAGCCAAGGCGAACTATCCTACAATGAGCAGTTCTTC. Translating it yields CASSQGELSYNEQFF.

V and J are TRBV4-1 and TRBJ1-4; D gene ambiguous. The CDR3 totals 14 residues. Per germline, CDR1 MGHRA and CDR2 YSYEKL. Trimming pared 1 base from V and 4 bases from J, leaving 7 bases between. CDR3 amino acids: CASSQVQFNEKLFF. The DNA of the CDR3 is TGCGCCAGCAGCCAAGTCCAGTTTAATGAAAAACTGTTTTTT.

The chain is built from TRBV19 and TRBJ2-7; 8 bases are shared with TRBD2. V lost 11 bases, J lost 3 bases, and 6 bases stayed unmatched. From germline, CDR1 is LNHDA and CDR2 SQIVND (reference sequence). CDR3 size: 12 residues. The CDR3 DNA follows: TGTGCCTCTAGCGGGCCCTACTACGAGCAGTACTTC. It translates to CASSGPYYEQYF. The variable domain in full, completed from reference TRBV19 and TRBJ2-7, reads DGGITQSPKYLFRKEGQNVTLSCEQNLNHDAMYWYRQDPGQGLRLIYYSQIVNDFQKGDIAEGYSVSREKKESFPLTVTSAQKNPTAFYLCASSGPYYEQYFGPGTRLTVT.

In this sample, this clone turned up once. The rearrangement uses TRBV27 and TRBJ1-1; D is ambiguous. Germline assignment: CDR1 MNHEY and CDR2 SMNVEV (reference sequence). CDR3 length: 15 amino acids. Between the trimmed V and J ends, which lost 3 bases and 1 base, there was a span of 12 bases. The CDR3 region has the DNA TGTGCCAGCAGTTTTTCCCGTGGCCCGAACACTGAAGCTTTCTTT. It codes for CASSFSRGPNTEAFF.

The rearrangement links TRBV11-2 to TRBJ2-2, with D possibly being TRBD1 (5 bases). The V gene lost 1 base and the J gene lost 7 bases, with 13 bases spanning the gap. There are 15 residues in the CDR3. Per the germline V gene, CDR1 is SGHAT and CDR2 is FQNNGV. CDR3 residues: CASSLVQGTGGELFF. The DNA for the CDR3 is TGTGCCAGCAGCTTAGTCCAGGGTACGGGCGGGGAGCTGTTTTTT.

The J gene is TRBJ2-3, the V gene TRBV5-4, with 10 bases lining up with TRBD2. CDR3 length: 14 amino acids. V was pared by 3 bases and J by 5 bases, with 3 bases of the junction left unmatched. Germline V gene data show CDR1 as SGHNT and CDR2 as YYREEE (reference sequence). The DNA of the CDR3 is TGTGCCAGCAGCTCGGGACTAGCGAGAGATACGCAGTATTTT. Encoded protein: CASSSGLARDTQYF.

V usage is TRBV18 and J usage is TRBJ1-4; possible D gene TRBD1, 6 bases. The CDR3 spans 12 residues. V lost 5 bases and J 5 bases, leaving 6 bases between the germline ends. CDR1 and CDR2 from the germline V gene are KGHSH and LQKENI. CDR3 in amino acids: CASSGQNEKLFF. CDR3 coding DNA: TGTGCCAGCTCAGGACAGAATGAAAAACTGTTTTTT.

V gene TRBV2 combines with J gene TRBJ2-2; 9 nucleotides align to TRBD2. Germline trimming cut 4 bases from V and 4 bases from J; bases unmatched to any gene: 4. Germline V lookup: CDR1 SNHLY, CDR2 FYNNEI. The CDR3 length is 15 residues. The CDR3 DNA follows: TGTGCCAGCAGTGGGCTAGCGGGACCCACCGGGGAGCTGTTTTTT. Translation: CASSGLAGPTGELFF.

The CDR3 loop is CAWSVLPSGRADTQYF. The CDR3 DNA reads TGTGCCTGGAGTGTTCTTCCCAGCGGGAGGGCAGATACGCAGTATTTT. The chain employs TRBV30 and TRBJ2-3, with 10 bases matching TRBD2. V dropped 0 bases and J dropped 4; count of bases not matched to a gene: 7. This CDR3 has 16 residues. Germline-derived CDR1 and CDR2 are GTSNPN and SVGIG (reference sequence). Full variable domain (missing parts from reference TRBV30 and TRBJ2-3): SQTIHQWPATLVQPVGSPLSLECTVEGTSNPNLYWYRQAAGRGLQLLFYSVGIGQISSEVPQNLSASRPQDRQFILSSKKLLLSDSGFYLCAWSVLPSGRADTQYFGPGTRLTVL.

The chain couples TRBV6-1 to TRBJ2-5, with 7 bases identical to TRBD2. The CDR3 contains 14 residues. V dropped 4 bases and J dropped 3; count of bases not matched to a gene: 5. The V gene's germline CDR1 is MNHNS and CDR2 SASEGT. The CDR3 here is CASSVNSGKETQYF. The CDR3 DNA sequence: TGTGCCAGCAGTGTTAACAGCGGGAAAGAGACCCAGTACTTC.

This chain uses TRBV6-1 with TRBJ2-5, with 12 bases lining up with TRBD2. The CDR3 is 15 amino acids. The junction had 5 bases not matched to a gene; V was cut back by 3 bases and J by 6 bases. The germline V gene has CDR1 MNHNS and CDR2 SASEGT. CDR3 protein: CASSDTSGRWKTQYF. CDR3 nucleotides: TGTGCCAGCAGTGACACTAGCGGGAGGTGGAAGACCCAGTACTTC.